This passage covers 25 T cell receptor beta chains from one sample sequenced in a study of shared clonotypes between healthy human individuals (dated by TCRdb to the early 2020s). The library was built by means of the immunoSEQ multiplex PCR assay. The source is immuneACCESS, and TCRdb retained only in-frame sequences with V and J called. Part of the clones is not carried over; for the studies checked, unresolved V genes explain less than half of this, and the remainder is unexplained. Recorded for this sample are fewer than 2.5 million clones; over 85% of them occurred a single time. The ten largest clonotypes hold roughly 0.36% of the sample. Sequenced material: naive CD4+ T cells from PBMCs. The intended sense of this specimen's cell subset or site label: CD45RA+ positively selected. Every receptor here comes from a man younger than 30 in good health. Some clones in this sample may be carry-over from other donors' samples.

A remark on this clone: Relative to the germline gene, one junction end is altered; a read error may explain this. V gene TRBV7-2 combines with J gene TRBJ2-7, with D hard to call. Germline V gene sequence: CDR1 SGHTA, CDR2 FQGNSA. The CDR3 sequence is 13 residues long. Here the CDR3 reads CASSLLSRDRPNF. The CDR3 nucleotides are TGTGCCAGCAGCTTACTGTCCCGCGACCGGCCGAACTTC. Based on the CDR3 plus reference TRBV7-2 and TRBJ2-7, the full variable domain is GAGVSQSPSNKVTEKGKDVELRCDPISGHTALYWYRQSLGQGLEFLIYFQGNSAPDKSGLPSDRFSAERTGGSVSTLTIQRTQQEDSAVYLCASSLLSRDRPNFGPGTRLTVT.

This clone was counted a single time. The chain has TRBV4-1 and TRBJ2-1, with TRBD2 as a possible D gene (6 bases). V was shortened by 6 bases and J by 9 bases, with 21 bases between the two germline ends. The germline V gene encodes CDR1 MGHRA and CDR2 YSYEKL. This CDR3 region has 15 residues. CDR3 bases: TGCGCCAGCAGTCTCGGGGCGGCGCGGGAAGGTGAGCAGTTCTTC. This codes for CASSLGAAREGEQFF.

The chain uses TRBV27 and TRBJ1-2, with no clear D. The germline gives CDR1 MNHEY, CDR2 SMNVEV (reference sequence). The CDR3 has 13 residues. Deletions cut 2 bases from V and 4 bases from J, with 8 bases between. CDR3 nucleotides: TGTGCCAGCAGTTTAGAGGGCGGCTATGGCTACACCTTC. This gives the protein CASSLEGGYGYTF.

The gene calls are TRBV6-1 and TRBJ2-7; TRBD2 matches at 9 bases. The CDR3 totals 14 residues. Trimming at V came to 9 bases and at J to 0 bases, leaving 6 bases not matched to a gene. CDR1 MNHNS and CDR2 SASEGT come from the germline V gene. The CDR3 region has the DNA TGTGCCAGTCAACTAGCGGGTAGCTCCTACGAGCAGTACTTC. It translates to CASQLAGSSYEQYF.

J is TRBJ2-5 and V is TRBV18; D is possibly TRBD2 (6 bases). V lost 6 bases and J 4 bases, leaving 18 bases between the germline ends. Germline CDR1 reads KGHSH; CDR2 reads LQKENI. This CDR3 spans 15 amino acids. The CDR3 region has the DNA TGTGCCAGCTCCGAACCAAGGGAGGAGGTAGAGACCCAGTACTTC. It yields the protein CASSEPREEVETQYF.

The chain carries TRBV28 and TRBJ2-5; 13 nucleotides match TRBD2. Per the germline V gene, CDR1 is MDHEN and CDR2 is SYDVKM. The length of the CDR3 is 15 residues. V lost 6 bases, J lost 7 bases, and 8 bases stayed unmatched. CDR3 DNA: TGTGCCAGCAGCTCGGGACTAGCGGGATCAGGGACCCAGTACTTC. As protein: CASSSGLAGSGTQYF.

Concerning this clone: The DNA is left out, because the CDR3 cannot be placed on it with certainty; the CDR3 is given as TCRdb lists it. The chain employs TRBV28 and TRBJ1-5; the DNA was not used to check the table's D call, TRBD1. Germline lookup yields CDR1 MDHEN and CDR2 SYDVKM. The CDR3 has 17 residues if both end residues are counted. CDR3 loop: CASSTSDRAWSNQPQHF.

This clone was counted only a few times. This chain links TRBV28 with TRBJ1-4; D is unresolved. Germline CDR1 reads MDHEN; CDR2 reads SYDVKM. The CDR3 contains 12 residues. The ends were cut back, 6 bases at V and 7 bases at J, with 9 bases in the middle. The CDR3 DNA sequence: TGTGCCAGCAGCTCGGACCGTGAAAAACTGTTTTTT. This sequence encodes CASSSDREKLFF.

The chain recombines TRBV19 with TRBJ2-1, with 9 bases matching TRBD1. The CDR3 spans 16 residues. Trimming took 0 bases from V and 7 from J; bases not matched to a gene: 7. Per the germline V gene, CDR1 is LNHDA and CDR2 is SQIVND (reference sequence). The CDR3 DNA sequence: TGTGCCAGTAGTATAGACCTCGGACAGGGGTTAAATGAGCAGTTCTTC. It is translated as CASSIDLGQGLNEQFF.

This chain's CDR3 is CASSLGATGADSNQPQHF. The CDR3 DNA reads TGTGCCAGCAGCTTAGGGGCGACAGGGGCCGATAGCAATCAGCCCCAGCATTTT. This chain links TRBV11-1 with TRBJ1-5, with 8 bases matching TRBD1. In germline, CDR1 is SGHAT, CDR2 FQDESV (reference sequence). The CDR3 totals 18 residues. J was trimmed by 0 bases and V by 1 base; bases with no gene match: 8.

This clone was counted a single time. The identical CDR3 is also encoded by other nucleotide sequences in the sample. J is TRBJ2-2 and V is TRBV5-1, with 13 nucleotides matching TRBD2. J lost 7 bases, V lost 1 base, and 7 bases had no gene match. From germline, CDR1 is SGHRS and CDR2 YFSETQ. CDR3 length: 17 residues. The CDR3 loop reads CASSLPLAGGPSGELFF. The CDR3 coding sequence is TGCGCCAGCAGCTTGCCACTAGCGGGAGGGCCGAGCGGGGAGCTGTTTTTT.

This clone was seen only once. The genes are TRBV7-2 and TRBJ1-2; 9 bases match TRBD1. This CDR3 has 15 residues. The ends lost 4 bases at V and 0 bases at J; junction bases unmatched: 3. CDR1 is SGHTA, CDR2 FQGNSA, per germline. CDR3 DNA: TGTGCCAGCAGCTCCAGACAGGGGGCTAACTATGGCTACACCTTC. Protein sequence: CASSSRQGANYGYTF.

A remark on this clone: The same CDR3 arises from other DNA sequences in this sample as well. The CDR3 DNA reads TGTGCCAGCAGCGGCGGGCGGGGCTACGAGCAGTACTTC. Its translation: CASSGGRGYEQYF. The chain joins TRBV6-1 to TRBJ2-7; tentatively, D is TRBD2 (6 bases). Per the germline V gene, CDR1 is MNHNS and CDR2 is SASEGT. V lost 6 bases, J lost 3 bases, and 12 bases lay in between. The CDR3 covers 13 residues.

The CDR3 is CASSFIVSDRSSYEQYF. In DNA, the CDR3 is TGTGCCAGCAGCTTTATAGTTTCAGACAGAAGCTCCTACGAGCAGTACTTC. V is TRBV28 and J is TRBJ2-7, with D possibly matching TRBD1 (5 bases). This CDR3 comprises 17 residues. V was shortened by 6 bases and J by 0 bases, with 21 bases between the two germline ends. In germline, CDR1 is MDHEN, CDR2 SYDVKM.

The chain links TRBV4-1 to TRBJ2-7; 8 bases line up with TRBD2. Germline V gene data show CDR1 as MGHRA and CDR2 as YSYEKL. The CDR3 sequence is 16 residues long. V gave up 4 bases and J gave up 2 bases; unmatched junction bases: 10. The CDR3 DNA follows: TGCGCCAGCAGCCCCGGGAGGGGAGGAGGGCCCTACGAGCAGTACTTC. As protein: CASSPGRGGGPYEQYF.

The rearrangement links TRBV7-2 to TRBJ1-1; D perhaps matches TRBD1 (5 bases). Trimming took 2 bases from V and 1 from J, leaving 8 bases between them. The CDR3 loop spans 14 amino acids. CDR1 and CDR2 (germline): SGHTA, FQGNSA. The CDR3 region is CASSLQGRNTEAFF. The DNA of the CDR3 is TGTGCCAGCAGCTTACAGGGAAGGAACACTGAAGCTTTCTTT.

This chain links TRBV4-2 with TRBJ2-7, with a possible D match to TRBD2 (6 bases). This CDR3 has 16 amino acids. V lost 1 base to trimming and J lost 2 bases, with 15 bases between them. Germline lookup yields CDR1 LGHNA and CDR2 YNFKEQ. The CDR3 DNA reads TGTGCCAGCAGCCAAGCGGCCGGGACTCCCGCCTACGAGCAGTACTTC. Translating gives CASSQAAGTPAYEQYF.

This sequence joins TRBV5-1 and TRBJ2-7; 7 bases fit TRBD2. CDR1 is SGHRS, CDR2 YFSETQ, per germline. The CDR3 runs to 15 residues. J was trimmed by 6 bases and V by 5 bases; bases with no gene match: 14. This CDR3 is CASSTFFSGPVEQYF. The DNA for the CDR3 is TGCGCCAGCAGTACATTCTTTAGCGGGCCGGTCGAGCAGTACTTC.

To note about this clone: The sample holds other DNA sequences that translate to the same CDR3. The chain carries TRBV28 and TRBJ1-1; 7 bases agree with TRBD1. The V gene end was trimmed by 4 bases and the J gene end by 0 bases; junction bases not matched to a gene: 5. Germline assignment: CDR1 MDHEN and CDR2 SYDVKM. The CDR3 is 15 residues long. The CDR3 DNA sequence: TGTGCCAGCAGTTCGGGACAGCTCATGAACACTGAAGCTTTCTTT. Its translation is CASSSGQLMNTEAFF.

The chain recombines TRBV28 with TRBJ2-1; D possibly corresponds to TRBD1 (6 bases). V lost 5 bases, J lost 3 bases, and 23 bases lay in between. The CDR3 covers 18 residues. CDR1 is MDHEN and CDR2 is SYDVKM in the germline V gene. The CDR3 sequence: CASSTPGQITSLYNEQFF. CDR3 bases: TGTGCCAGCAGTACGCCGGGACAAATCACCAGCCTCTACAATGAGCAGTTCTTC.

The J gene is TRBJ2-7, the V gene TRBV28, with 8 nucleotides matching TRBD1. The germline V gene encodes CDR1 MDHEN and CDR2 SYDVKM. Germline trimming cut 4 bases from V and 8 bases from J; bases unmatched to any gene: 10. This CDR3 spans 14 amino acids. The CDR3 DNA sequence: TGTGCCAGCAGTTCCGCCGGACAGGGCGGTCAGCAGTACTTC. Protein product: CASSSAGQGGQQYF.

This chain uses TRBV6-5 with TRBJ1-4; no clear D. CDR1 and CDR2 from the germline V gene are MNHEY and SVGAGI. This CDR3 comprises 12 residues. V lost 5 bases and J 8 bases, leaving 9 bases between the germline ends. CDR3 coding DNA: TGTGCCAGCAGTGCACGTGGGGAAAAACTGTTTTTT. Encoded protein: CASSARGEKLFF.

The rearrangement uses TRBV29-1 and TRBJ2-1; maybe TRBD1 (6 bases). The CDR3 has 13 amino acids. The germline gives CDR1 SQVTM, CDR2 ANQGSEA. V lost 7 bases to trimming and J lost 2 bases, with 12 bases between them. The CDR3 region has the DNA TGCAGCGGGGGTCGGGACACCTACAATGAGCAGTTCTTC. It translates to CSGGRDTYNEQFF.

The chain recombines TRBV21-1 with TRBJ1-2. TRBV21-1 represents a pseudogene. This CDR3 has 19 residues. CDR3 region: CASSTFEPGCRRKCYGYTF. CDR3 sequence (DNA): TGTGCCAGCAGCACCTTCGAACCCGGGTGTAGGAGGAAGTGCTATGGCTACACCTTC.

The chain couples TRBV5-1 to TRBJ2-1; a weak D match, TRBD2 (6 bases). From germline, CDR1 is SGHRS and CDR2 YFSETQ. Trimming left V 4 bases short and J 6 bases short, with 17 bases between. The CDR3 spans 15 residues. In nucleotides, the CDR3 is TGCGCCAGCAGCCTCGCCCAGGGAGGTGGCAATGAGCAGTTCTTC. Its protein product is CASSLAQGGGNEQFF.